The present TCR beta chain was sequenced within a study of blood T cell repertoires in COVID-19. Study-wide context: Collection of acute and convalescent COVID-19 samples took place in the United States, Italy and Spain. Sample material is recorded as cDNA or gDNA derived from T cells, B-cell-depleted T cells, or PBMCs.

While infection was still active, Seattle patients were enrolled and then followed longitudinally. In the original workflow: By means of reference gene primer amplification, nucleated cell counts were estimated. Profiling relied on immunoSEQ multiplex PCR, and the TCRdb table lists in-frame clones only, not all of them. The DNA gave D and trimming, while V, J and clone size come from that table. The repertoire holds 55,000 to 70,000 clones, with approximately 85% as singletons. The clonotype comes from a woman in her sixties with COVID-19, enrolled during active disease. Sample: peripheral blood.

The CDR3 protein is CASKPGTSSDTQYF. Written as DNA, the CDR3 is TGTGCCAGCAAACCCGGGACTAGCTCAGATACGCAGTATTTT. The chain combines TRBV28 with TRBJ2-3, with 9 positions matching TRBD2. Germline CDR1 MDHEN, CDR2 SYDVKM. Trimming removed 7 bases from V and 4 bases from J; junction bases left unmatched: 6. The CDR3 contains 14 residues.